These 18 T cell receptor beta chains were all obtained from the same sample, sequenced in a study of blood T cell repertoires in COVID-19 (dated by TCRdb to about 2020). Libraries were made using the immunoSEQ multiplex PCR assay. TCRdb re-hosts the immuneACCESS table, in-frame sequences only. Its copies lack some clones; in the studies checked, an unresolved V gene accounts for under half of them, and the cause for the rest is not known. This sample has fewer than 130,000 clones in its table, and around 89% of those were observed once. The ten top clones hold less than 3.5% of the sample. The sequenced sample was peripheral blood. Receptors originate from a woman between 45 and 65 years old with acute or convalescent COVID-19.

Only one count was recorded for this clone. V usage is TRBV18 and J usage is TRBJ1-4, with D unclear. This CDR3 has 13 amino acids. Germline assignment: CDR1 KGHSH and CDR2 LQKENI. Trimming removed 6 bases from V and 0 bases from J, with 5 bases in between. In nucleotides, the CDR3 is TGTGCCAGCTCCCGGGCAACTAATGAAAAACTGTTTTTT. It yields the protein CASSRATNEKLFF.

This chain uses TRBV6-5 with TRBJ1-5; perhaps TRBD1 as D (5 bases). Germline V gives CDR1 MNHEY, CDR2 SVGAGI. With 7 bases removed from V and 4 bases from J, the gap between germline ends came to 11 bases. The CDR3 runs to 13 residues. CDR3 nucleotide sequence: TGTGCCAGCACCAGACAGAATAATCAGCCCCAGCATTTT. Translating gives CASTRQNNQPQHF.

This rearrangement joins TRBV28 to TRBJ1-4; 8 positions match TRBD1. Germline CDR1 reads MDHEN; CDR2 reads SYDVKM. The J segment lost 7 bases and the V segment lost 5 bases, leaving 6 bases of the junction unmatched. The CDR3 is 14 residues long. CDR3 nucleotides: TGTGCCAGCAGTCTTCGACAGGGGTTTGAAAAACTGTTTTTT. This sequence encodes CASSLRQGFEKLFF. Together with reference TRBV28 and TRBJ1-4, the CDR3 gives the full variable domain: DVKVTQSSRYLVKRTGEKVFLECVQDMDHENMFWYRQDPGLGLRLIYFSYDVKMKEKGDIPEGYSVSREKKERFSLILESASTNQTSMYLCASSLRQGFEKLFFGSGTQLSVL.

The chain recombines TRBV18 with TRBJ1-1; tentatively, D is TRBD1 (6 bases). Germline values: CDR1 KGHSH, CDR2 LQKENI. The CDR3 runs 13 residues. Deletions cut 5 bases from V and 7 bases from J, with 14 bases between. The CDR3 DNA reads TGTGCCAGCTCAACGAAAAGGACAGTTGAAGCTTTCTTT. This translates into CASSTKRTVEAFF.

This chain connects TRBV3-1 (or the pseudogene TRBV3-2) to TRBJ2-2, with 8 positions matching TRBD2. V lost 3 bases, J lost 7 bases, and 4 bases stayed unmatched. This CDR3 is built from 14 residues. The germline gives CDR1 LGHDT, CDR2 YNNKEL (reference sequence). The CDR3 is CASSQREVDGELFF. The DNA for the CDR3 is TGTGCCAGCAGCCAGCGGGAGGTCGACGGGGAGCTGTTTTTT.

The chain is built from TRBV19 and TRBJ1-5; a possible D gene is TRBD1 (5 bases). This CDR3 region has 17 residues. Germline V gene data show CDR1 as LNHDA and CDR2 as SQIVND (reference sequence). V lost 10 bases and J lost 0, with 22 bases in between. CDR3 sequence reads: CATMKSWTPYSNQPQHF. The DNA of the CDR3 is TGTGCCACGATGAAATCCTGGACACCGTATAGCAATCAGCCCCAGCATTTT.

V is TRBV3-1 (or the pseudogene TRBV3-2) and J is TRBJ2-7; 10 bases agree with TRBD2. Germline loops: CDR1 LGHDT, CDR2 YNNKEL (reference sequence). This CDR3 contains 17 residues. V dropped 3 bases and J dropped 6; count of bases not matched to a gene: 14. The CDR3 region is CASSHLGTGTSAFEQYF. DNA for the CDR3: TGTGCCAGCAGCCACCTTGGCACCGGGACTAGCGCCTTCGAGCAGTACTTC.

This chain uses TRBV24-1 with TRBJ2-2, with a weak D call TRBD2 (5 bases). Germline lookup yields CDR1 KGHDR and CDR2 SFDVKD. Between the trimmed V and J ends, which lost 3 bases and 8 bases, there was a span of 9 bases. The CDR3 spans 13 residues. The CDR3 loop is CATSDPRVGELFF. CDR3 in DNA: TGTGCCACCAGTGATCCGAGGGTTGGGGAGCTGTTTTTT.

The CDR3 sequence is CATSGMGASQPQHF. The CDR3 DNA follows: TGTGCCACCAGTGGGATGGGGGCAAGTCAGCCCCAGCATTTT. V gene TRBV24-1 combines with J gene TRBJ1-5; TRBD1 might be the D (6 bases). Germline CDR1 KGHDR, CDR2 SFDVKD. Trimming took 5 bases from V and 6 from J, leaving 13 bases between them. The CDR3 covers 14 residues.

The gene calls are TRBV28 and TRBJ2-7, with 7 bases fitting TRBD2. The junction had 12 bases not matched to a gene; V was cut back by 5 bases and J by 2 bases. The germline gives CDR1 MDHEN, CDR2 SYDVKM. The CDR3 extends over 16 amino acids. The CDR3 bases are TGTGCCAGCAGTCTAGGGGCGGGGGAGAGGGCCTACGAGCAGTACTTC. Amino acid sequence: CASSLGAGERAYEQYF.

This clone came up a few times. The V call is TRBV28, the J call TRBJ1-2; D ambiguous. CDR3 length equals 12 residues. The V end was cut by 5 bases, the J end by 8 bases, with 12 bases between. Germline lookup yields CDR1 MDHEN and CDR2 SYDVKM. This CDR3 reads CASSRGYNGYTF. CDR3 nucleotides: TGTGCCAGCAGTCGAGGGTACAACGGCTACACCTTC.

This chain's CDR3 is CSVEIGTSTDTQYF. The CDR3 DNA reads TGCAGCGTTGAAATCGGGACAAGCACAGATACGCAGTATTTT. This chain connects TRBV29-1 to TRBJ2-3; perhaps TRBD1 as D (6 bases). Trimming removed 2 bases from V and 0 bases from J, with 9 bases in between. The germline gives CDR1 SQVTM, CDR2 ANQGSEA. This CDR3 is built from 14 residues.

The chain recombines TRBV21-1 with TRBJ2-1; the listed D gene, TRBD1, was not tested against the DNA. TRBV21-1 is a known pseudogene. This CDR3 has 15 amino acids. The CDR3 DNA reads TGTGCCAGCACCACCGGACAGGGGAACTACAATGAGCAGTTCTTC. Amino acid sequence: CASTTGQGNYNEQFF.

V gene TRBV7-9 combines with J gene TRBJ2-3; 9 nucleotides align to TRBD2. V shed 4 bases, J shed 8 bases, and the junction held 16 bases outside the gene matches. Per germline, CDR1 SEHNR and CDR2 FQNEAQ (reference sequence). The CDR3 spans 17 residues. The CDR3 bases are TGTGCCAGCAGCTCCGGACTTAGTAGCGGGAGTTTCAGTACGCAGTATTTT. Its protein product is CASSSGLSSGSFSTQYF.

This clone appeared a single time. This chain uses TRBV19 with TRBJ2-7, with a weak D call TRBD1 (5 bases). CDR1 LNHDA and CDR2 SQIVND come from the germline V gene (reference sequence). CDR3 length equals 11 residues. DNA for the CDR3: TGTGCCAGTAGTACAACATCGACAGCTAGCGTC. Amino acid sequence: CASSTTSTASV.

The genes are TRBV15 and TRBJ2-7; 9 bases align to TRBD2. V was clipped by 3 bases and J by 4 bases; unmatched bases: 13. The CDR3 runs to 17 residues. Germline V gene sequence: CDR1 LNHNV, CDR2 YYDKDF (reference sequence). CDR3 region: CATSRAVIAGVGYEQYF. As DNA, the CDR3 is TGTGCCACCAGCAGGGCCGTCATAGCGGGAGTCGGGTACGAGCAGTACTTC. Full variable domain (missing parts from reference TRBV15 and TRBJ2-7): DAMVIQNPRYQVTQFGKPVTLSCSQTLNHNVMYWYQQKSSQAPKLLFHYYDKDFNNEADTPDNFQSRRPNTSFCFLDIRSPGLGDTAMYLCATSRAVIAGVGYEQYFGPGTRLTVT.

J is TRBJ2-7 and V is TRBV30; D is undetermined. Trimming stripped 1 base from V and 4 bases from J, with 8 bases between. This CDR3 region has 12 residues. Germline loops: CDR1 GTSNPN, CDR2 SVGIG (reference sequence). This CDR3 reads CAWSARPYEQYF. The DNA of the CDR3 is TGTGCCTGGAGTGCGCGGCCGTACGAGCAGTACTTC.

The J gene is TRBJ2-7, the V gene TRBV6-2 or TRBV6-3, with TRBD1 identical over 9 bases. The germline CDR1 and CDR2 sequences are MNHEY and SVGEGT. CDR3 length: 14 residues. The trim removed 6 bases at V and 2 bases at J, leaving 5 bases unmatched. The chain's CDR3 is CASSPTGGAYEQYF. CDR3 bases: TGTGCCAGCAGCCCGACAGGGGGGGCCTACGAGCAGTACTTC.